The table lists the clone carrying this TCR beta chain with many counts. Its antigen is not known. Exclusion criteria comprised other autoimmune diseases, uncontrolled infections, pregnancy or lactation in patients. From fresh peripheral blood, about 10 ml in volume, the PBMCs were obtained. Trimming pared 6 bases from V and 6 bases from J, leaving 14 bases between. Germline V CDR1 and CDR2: SGHTA, FQGTGA. The CDR3 length is 13 residues. RNA transcripts provided the template for amplifying TCR beta CDR3 regions. An opening RT-PCR round employed HTBI primers and preceded a second-round multiplex PCR. TCRdb independently ran MiXCR on the multiplex PCR reads; one entry per CDR3 protein. Here the sample spans a few hundred thousand distinct CDR3 sequences, 20% to 25% being singletons. This specimen comes from a study of Graves' ophthalmopathy and Graves' hyperthyroidism. About the study: Peripheral blood sampling occurred at initial diagnosis, before any treatment.

Study conclusions and caveats: Detected in blood as well were most expanded thyroid clonotypes with frequency above 0.001.

This clonotype was sampled from a woman aged 50 to 60 with Graves' ophthalmopathy. The sequenced material came from peripheral blood. The J gene is TRBJ1-1, the V gene TRBV7-3; possibly TRBD1 for D (5 bases). The CDR3 reads CASSSSGGAEAFF. The CDR3, as DNA: TGTGCCAGCAGTTCTAGTGGAGGGGCTGAAGCTTTCTTT.